The rows below give T cell receptor beta chains drawn from one sample of a study of cytomegalovirus exposure and HLA in healthy donors. The assay was immunoSEQ multiplex PCR, and TCRdb's table has in-frame clones only and misses some. The sample carries about 170,000 clones, around 82% recorded once. Source material: PBMCs. The receptors originated from a male donor in good health and CMV-seronegative. CDR3s include the opening cysteine and the closing phenylalanine or tryptophan. Fields, in order: CDR3 length, clone size, J gene, V gene, D gene, CDR3 protein, CDR3 DNA. D genes are given only for firm matches. Rows may omit the clone size; those that give it use once, few, many or a size class.

CDR3 length: 14; clone size: .; J gene: TRBJ2-5; V gene: TRBV7-9; D gene: .; CDR3 protein: CASSLVLQKETQYF; CDR3 DNA: TGTGCCAGCAGCTTAGTTCTGCAGAAAGAGACCCAGTACTTC
CDR3 length: 14; clone size: .; J gene: TRBJ2-7; V gene: TRBV7-8; D gene: .; CDR3 protein: CASSPGLMAYEQYF; CDR3 DNA: TGTGCCAGCAGCCCGGGACTTATGGCCTACGAGCAGTACTTC
CDR3 length: 16; clone size: .; J gene: TRBJ2-2; V gene: TRBV11-3; D gene: TRBD2; CDR3 protein: CASSFVSSGETGELFF; CDR3 DNA: TGTGCCAGCAGCTTTGTCTCTAGCGGGGAAACCGGGGAGCTGTTTTTT
CDR3 length: 17; clone size: few; J gene: TRBJ2-3; V gene: TRBV4-2; D gene: TRBD2; CDR3 protein: CASSPSGLAGNTDTQYF; CDR3 DNA: TGTGCCAGCAGCCCGTCAGGACTAGCGGGAAACACAGATACGCAGTATTTT
CDR3 length: 15; clone size: .; J gene: TRBJ2-7; V gene: TRBV9; D gene: .; CDR3 protein: CASSVGERVSYEQYF; CDR3 DNA: TGTGCCAGCAGCGTAGGTGAGCGGGTATCCTACGAGCAGTACTTC
CDR3 length: 16; clone size: .; J gene: TRBJ2-1; V gene: TRBV2; D gene: .; CDR3 protein: CASREDDFSLNNEQFF; CDR3 DNA: TGTGCCAGCAGGGAAGATGACTTTTCTCTAAACAATGAGCAGTTCTTC
CDR3 length: 14; clone size: .; J gene: TRBJ2-3; V gene: TRBV6-4; D gene: .; CDR3 protein: CATSKRQGTDTQYF; CDR3 DNA: TGTGCCACCTCGAAAAGACAGGGCACAGATACGCAGTATTTT
CDR3 length: 17; clone size: .; J gene: TRBJ1-1; V gene: TRBV18; D gene: .; CDR3 protein: CASSPPEGTGPNTEAFF; CDR3 DNA: TGTGCCAGCTCACCACCGGAGGGAACGGGGCCGAACACTGAAGCTTTCTTT
CDR3 length: 11; clone size: .; J gene: TRBJ1-2; V gene: TRBV7-2; D gene: .; CDR3 protein: CASSLVGGYTF; CDR3 DNA: TGTGCCAGCAGCTTAGTGGGCGGCTACACCTTC
CDR3 length: 16; clone size: .; J gene: TRBJ2-5; V gene: TRBV5-1; D gene: TRBD1; CDR3 protein: CASSFWGQGSQETQYF; CDR3 DNA: TGCGCCAGCAGTTTCTGGGGACAGGGGAGCCAAGAGACCCAGTACTTC